This entry describes one T cell receptor (beta chain). Profiled with immunoSEQ multiplex PCR; TCRdb holds only in-frame clones, not every one. The repertoire holds approximately 300,000 clones, with about nine tenths as singletons. The record originates from a study of cytomegalovirus exposure and HLA in healthy donors. Study context: It was reported in a later analysis that the same platform had been used for the 100 to 150 validation repertoires as for the roughly 710 first-cohort repertoires.

The TCR originated in a woman aged 25 to 45 in good health and CMV-seropositive. Sequenced sample: PBMCs.

CDR3 sequence (DNA): TGTGCCAGCAGCACATCCCGACAGGGCAATCAGCCCCAGCATTTT. The encoded protein is CASSTSRQGNQPQHF. The chain has TRBV21-1 and TRBJ1-5; the DNA was not compared with TRBD1, the D call given in the table. TRBV21-1 is a pseudogene locus. The CDR3 totals 15 residues.